This T cell receptor beta chain was found in a study of CD8 T cells in Susac syndrome. Study outcomes and limitations: Expansion of clones was not seen in the CD4+ T cell repertoires of Susac syndrome.

Trimming took off 0 bases at V and 1 base at J, with 16 bases between the two ends. This CDR3 comprises 17 residues. CDR1 and CDR2 (germline): SGHNT, YYREEE (reference sequence). A quantity of 0.5 to 1 ug RNA underwent reverse transcription using random hexamers. One entry per CDR3 protein results from TCRdb running MiXCR on the immunoSEQ multiplex PCR reads. Among roughly 200,000 distinct CDR3 sequences, 90% to 95% were seen once, and the ten largest hold around 0.094%. With regard to this clonotype: Antigen: not known.

The receptor was isolated from a human donor with Susac syndrome. The material sequenced was CD4+ T cells from PBMCs. The V call is TRBV5-4, the J call TRBJ1-1; D remains unclear. The CDR3 region is CASSLDGIRVGNTEAFF. The CDR3 DNA reads TGTGCCAGCAGCTTGGATGGTATAAGGGTTGGGAACACTGAAGCTTTCTTT.